Listed here are 31 T cell receptor beta chains from one sample, sequenced in a study of T cell changes during pregnancy in multiple sclerosis. Clones were sequenced by immunoSEQ multiplex PCR, and TCRdb holds only the in-frame ones, with some missing. The repertoire consists of about 69,000 clones, with roughly nine tenths occurring once and the leading ten covering approximately 3.5%. Sequenced here: peripheral blood, sampled before pregnancy. The receptors were sampled from a female donor with multiple sclerosis, enrolled in a pregnancy study.

The chain is built from TRBV6-6 and TRBJ1-1, with 9 bases fitting TRBD1. Trimming cost V 5 bases and J 5 bases; bases outside gene matches: 12. The CDR3 totals 16 residues. CDR1 and CDR2 from the germline V gene are MNHNY and SVGAGI (reference sequence). CDR3 loop: CASSLGTGFFITEAFF. CDR3 DNA: TGTGCCAGCAGTCTCGGGACAGGGTTTTTTATAACTGAAGCTTTCTTT.

This sequence joins TRBV20-1 and TRBJ2-5; D ambiguous. Deletions cut 3 bases from V and 4 bases from J, with 3 bases between. The length of the CDR3 is 10 residues. Germline loops: CDR1 DFQATT, CDR2 SNEGSKA (reference sequence). The DNA for the CDR3 is TGCAGTGCTAGGAGAGAGACCCAGTACTTC. Translating gives CSARRETQYF.

J is TRBJ2-7 and V is TRBV27; TRBD1 is a possible D gene (5 bases). This CDR3 has 14 residues. The V end lost 5 bases, the J end lost 2 bases, and 13 bases lay between the germline ends. Germline loops: CDR1 MNHEY, CDR2 SMNVEV (reference sequence). CDR3 coding DNA: TGTGCCAGCAGTACCATCACAGGAGCCTACGAGCAGTACTTC. Protein sequence: CASSTITGAYEQYF.

The chain employs TRBV18 and TRBJ1-6, with D hard to call. The CDR3 is 12 amino acids. Looked up from germline, CDR1 is KGHSH and CDR2 is LQKENI. The ends were cut back, 5 bases at V and 6 bases at J, with 5 bases in the middle. The CDR3 DNA reads TGTGCCAGCTCAGAGGCTAATTCACCCCTCCACTTT. As protein: CASSEANSPLHF.

The chain links TRBV27 to TRBJ2-1, with 9 bases aligning to TRBD2. Per germline, CDR1 MNHEY and CDR2 SMNVEV (reference sequence). This CDR3 comprises 16 residues. J was trimmed by 0 bases and V by 3 bases; bases with no gene match: 3. The DNA for the CDR3 is TGTGCCAGCAGTTTCCGTAGCGGGAGCTCCTACAATGAGCAGTTCTTC. This codes for CASSFRSGSSYNEQFF.

The genes are TRBV6-5 and TRBJ2-7; D may be TRBD2 (6 bases). Germline-derived CDR1 and CDR2 are MNHEY and SVGAGI. V dropped 7 bases and J dropped 3 bases, with 10 bases sitting between them. The CDR3 length is 12 residues. The CDR3 reads CASTDGSYEQYF. DNA for the CDR3: TGTGCCAGCACCGACGGGAGCTACGAGCAGTACTTC.

A few counts support this clone. The chain carries TRBV28 and TRBJ1-1; D may be TRBD1 (6 bases). Trimming cost V 8 bases and J 1 base, with 14 bases left between them. This CDR3 is built from 14 residues. Germline loops: CDR1 MDHEN, CDR2 SYDVKM. CDR3 sequence reads: CASDPRGSNTEAFF. The CDR3 DNA reads as TGTGCCAGCGATCCTAGGGGGTCGAACACTGAAGCTTTCTTT.

The chain couples TRBV5-5 to TRBJ1-3; 7 bases map to TRBD1. The CDR3 consists of 15 residues. Germline-derived CDR1 and CDR2 are SGHKS and YYEKEE (reference sequence). The V and J ends lost 4 bases and 1 base, in that order; junction bases with no gene match: 5. The CDR3: CASSMGQSSGNTIYF. CDR3 DNA sequence: TGTGCCAGCAGCATGGGACAGTCGTCTGGAAACACCATATATTTT.

The genes are TRBV6-1 and TRBJ1-1, with D uncertain. Germline loops: CDR1 MNHNS, CDR2 SASEGT. The CDR3 has 14 residues. With 2 bases removed from V and 2 bases from J, the gap between germline ends came to 9 bases. CDR3 DNA: TGTGCCAGCAGTGAATGGGGAGGAAACACTGAAGCTTTCTTT. Translated: CASSEWGGNTEAFF.

This clone has only a few counts. This chain links TRBV7-2 with TRBJ1-2; D possibly corresponds to TRBD1 (5 bases). V lost 0 bases, J lost 1 base, and 12 bases lay in between. This CDR3 region has 16 residues. Germline CDR1 is SGHTA and CDR2 is FQGNSA. Here the CDR3 DNA reads TGTGCCAGCAGCTTAGCGCTCCGGGGGAATAACTATGGCTACACCTTC. Translation gives CASSLALRGNNYGYTF.

The J gene is TRBJ1-4, the V gene TRBV5-1; D gene unclear. The CDR3 spans 15 residues. Trimming pared 6 bases from V and 0 bases from J, leaving 12 bases between. Germline values: CDR1 SGHRS, CDR2 YFSETQ. CDR3 residues: CASTRDIATNEKLFF. For the CDR3, the DNA is TGCGCCAGCACCCGCGACATCGCAACTAATGAAAAACTGTTTTTT.

The chain combines TRBV7-2 with TRBJ2-1; 12 bases map to TRBD2. Germline CDR1 and CDR2: SGHTA and FQGNSA. V was clipped by 5 bases and J by 7 bases; unmatched bases: 6. This CDR3 has 15 residues. CDR3 region: CASSAGLAGLNEQFF. The CDR3 region has the DNA TGTGCCAGCAGCGCGGGACTAGCGGGTCTTAATGAGCAGTTCTTC.

This chain joins TRBV7-9 and TRBJ2-1, with 11 positions matching TRBD2. CDR1 is SEHNR and CDR2 is FQNEAQ in the germline V gene (reference sequence). V was clipped by 1 base and J by 8 bases; unmatched bases: 7. The CDR3 is 16 amino acids. The CDR3 DNA follows: TGTGCCAGCAGCTTAGTGGCTAGCGGGGGGACAGATGAGCAGTTCTTC. Translation gives CASSLVASGGTDEQFF.

The chain employs TRBV18 and TRBJ2-1; TRBD1 might be the D (6 bases). This CDR3 is 15 amino acids long. The germline CDR1 and CDR2 sequences are KGHSH and LQKENI. V was trimmed by 6 bases and J by 4 bases, leaving 16 bases between them. The CDR3 is CASSPGTQVYNEQFF. CDR3 in DNA: TGTGCCAGCTCCCCCGGGACACAGGTATACAATGAGCAGTTCTTC.

The rearrangement joins TRBV27 to TRBJ1-1; possibly TRBD1 for D (5 bases). The CDR3 consists of 17 residues. CDR1 and CDR2 (germline): MNHEY, SMNVEV (reference sequence). V was trimmed by 6 bases and J by 3 bases, leaving 23 bases between them. The chain's CDR3 is CASRNQDTEYIYTEAFF. In DNA, the CDR3 is TGTGCCAGCAGAAACCAGGACACCGAGTACATTTACACTGAAGCTTTCTTT.

The gene calls are TRBV10-1 and TRBJ1-5; D is undetermined. Germline-derived CDR1 and CDR2 are WNHNN and SYGVQD (reference sequence). The V and J ends lost 8 bases and 6 bases respectively, with 8 bases between them. CDR3 length: 11 residues. The CDR3 is CASRQLQPQHF. The CDR3 DNA is TGCGCCAGCCGTCAACTTCAGCCCCAGCATTTT.

The CDR3 loop reads CASRGQGQVGSTDTQYF. The CDR3 region has the DNA TGTGCCAGCAGGGGCCAGGGACAGGTTGGTAGCACAGATACGCAGTATTTT. This rearrangement joins TRBV2 to TRBJ2-3; 8 nucleotides align to TRBD1. Trimming took 6 bases from V and 0 from J; bases not matched to a gene: 11. This CDR3 has 17 amino acids. Germline V gene lookup returns CDR1 SNHLY and CDR2 FYNNEI. The full variable domain, completed using reference TRBV2 and TRBJ2-3, is EPEVTQTPSHQVTQMGQEVILRCVPISNHLYFYWYRQILGQKVEFLVSFYNNEISEKSEIFDDQFSVERPDGSNFTLKIRSTKLEDSAMYFCASRGQGQVGSTDTQYFGPGTRLTVL.

The rearrangement joins TRBV20-1 to TRBJ1-2; D is undetermined. Germline V gene sequence: CDR1 DFQATT, CDR2 SNEGSKA (reference sequence). V shed 5 bases and J shed 7 bases, with 8 bases lying between them. The CDR3 extends over 10 amino acids. The CDR3 protein is CSACAGGYTF. The CDR3 DNA is TGCAGTGCTTGCGCAGGTGGCTACACCTTC.

The chain employs TRBV30 and TRBJ2-3, with 7 bases aligning to TRBD2. The CDR3 runs to 16 residues. The junction had 7 bases not matched to a gene; V was cut back by 1 base and J by 0 bases. CDR1 and CDR2 from the germline V gene are GTSNPN and SVGIG (reference sequence). The CDR3 region is CAWSGLAGASTDTQYF. DNA for the CDR3: TGTGCCTGGAGTGGCCTCGCGGGAGCCAGCACAGATACGCAGTATTTT.

The chain couples TRBV2 to TRBJ2-1, with 7 positions matching TRBD2. The CDR3 runs 14 residues. Germline CDR1 is SNHLY and CDR2 is FYNNEI. J gave up 10 bases and V 10 bases, and 16 bases lay outside the gene matches. CDR3 residues: CANGETSLFSEQFF. In nucleotides, the CDR3 is TGTGCCAACGGGGAGACTAGCCTTTTCTCCGAGCAGTTCTTC.

The chain joins TRBV2 to TRBJ1-2, with D uncertain. The CDR3 length is 13 residues. The germline CDR1 and CDR2 sequences are SNHLY and FYNNEI. V shed 6 bases and J shed 0 bases, with 8 bases lying between them. DNA for the CDR3: TGTGCCAGCAGATTCGGGGCTAACTATGGCTACACCTTC. Its protein product is CASRFGANYGYTF. Variable domain in full (rest from reference TRBV2 and TRBJ1-2): EPEVTQTPSHQVTQMGQEVILRCVPISNHLYFYWYRQILGQKVEFLVSFYNNEISEKSEIFDDQFSVERPDGSNFTLKIRSTKLEDSAMYFCASRFGANYGYTFGSGTRLTVV.

This sequence joins TRBV7-9 and TRBJ1-4, with a weak D call TRBD1 (5 bases). Trimming took 0 bases from V and 7 from J, leaving 9 bases between them. CDR1 is SEHNR and CDR2 is FQNEAQ in the germline V gene (reference sequence). The CDR3 loop spans 14 amino acids. The CDR3 coding sequence is TGTGCCAGCAGCTTAGCCAGGGATACTGAAAAACTGTTTTTT. This sequence encodes CASSLARDTEKLFF.

The rearrangement links TRBV6-5 to TRBJ2-3, with D tentatively TRBD2 (6 bases). Germline lookup yields CDR1 MNHEY and CDR2 SVGAGI. V dropped 10 bases and J dropped 0 bases, with 11 bases sitting between them. CDR3 length: 13 amino acids. This CDR3 reads CATRAGSTDTQYF. In DNA form, the CDR3 reads TGTGCCACCAGAGCGGGCAGCACAGATACGCAGTATTTT.

Only one count was recorded for this clone. The chain carries TRBV29-1 and TRBJ2-7, with 7 bases fitting TRBD1. The V and J ends lost 7 bases and 0 bases, in that order; junction bases with no gene match: 9. The CDR3 is 14 residues long. From germline, CDR1 is SQVTM and CDR2 ANQGSEA. In nucleotides, the CDR3 is TGCAGCGCTGAGGGACAGTCCAGCTCCTACGAGCAGTACTTC. Protein: CSAEGQSSSYEQYF.

This clone has only one observation. The chain is built from TRBV27 and TRBJ2-1, with 12 bases lining up with TRBD2. This CDR3 region has 16 residues. Trimming cost V 5 bases and J 6 bases; bases outside gene matches: 8. Germline V gene sequence: CDR1 MNHEY, CDR2 SMNVEV (reference sequence). CDR3 in amino acids: CASSLPPGLAGNEQFF. CDR3 DNA sequence: TGTGCCAGCAGTCTCCCACCGGGACTAGCGGGCAATGAGCAGTTCTTC.

V is TRBV9 and J is TRBJ1-2; TRBD1 agrees at 9 bases. This CDR3 contains 14 residues. The germline CDR1 and CDR2 sequences are SGDLS and YYNGEE. The J segment lost 8 bases and the V segment lost 4 bases, leaving 9 bases of the junction unmatched. This CDR3 reads CASSPRTGAGGYTF. The DNA for the CDR3 is TGTGCCAGCAGCCCCCGGACAGGGGCAGGAGGCTACACCTTC.

The chain recombines TRBV5-4 with TRBJ2-4; possibly TRBD1 for D (6 bases). The germline V and J ends were trimmed by 7 bases and 3 bases, with 11 bases remaining between them. Germline loops: CDR1 SGHNT, CDR2 YYREEE (reference sequence). The CDR3 contains 13 residues. CDR3 DNA sequence: TGTGCCAGCCAGAAGGGGGACAAAAACATTCAGTACTTC. Translated: CASQKGDKNIQYF. Drawing the rest from reference TRBV5-4 and TRBJ2-4, the complete variable domain is ETGVTQSPTHLIKTRGQQVTLRCSSQSGHNTVSWYQQALGQGPQFIFQYYREEENGRGNFPPRFSGLQFPNYSSELNVNALELDDSALYLCASQKGDKNIQYFGAGTRLSVL.

The chain combines TRBV29-1 with TRBJ2-5; 9 nucleotides line up with TRBD1. This CDR3 is built from 15 residues. The germline gives CDR1 SQVTM, CDR2 ANQGSEA. The V gene end was trimmed by 2 bases and the J gene end by 4 bases; junction bases not matched to a gene: 8. The CDR3 DNA reads TGCAGCGTTGAACGGGGACAGGGTTTTCGAGAGACCCAGTACTTC. Amino acids: CSVERGQGFRETQYF.

The rearrangement links TRBV15 to TRBJ2-1; TRBD2 might be the D (7 bases). The CDR3 contains 15 residues. The V gene lost 1 base and the J gene lost 7 bases, with 14 bases spanning the gap. The germline CDR1 and CDR2 sequences are LNHNV and YYDKDF (reference sequence). The DNA for the CDR3 is TGTGCCACCAGCAGAGTAGGGGGGGCTCGGAATGAGCAGTTCTTC. It is translated as CATSRVGGARNEQFF.

The chain uses TRBV7-6 and TRBJ2-3; D not certain. Trimming shortened V by 5 bases and J by 0 bases, and 12 bases separated the two germline ends. The CDR3 is 15 amino acids. Germline values: CDR1 SGHVS, CDR2 FNYEAQ. CDR3 nucleotides: TGTGCCAGCAGCAGTGAACCTACCAGCACAGATACGCAGTATTTT. Translation gives CASSSEPTSTDTQYF. The full variable domain, with the rest looked up from reference TRBV7-6 and TRBJ2-3, is GAGVSQSPRYKVTKRGQDVALRCDPISGHVSLYWYRQALGQGPEFLTYFNYEAQQDKSGLPNDRFSAERPEGSISTLTIQRTEQRDSAMYRCASSSEPTSTDTQYFGPGTRLTVL.

The chain carries TRBV9 and TRBJ2-3, with D tentatively TRBD2 (5 bases). The length of the CDR3 is 14 residues. The germline CDR1 and CDR2 sequences are SGDLS and YYNGEE. Trimming cost V 4 bases and J 0 bases, with 9 bases left between them. The CDR3 spells CASSTGCSTDTQYF. The CDR3 DNA sequence: TGTGCCAGCAGCACGGGGTGTAGCACAGATACGCAGTATTTT.